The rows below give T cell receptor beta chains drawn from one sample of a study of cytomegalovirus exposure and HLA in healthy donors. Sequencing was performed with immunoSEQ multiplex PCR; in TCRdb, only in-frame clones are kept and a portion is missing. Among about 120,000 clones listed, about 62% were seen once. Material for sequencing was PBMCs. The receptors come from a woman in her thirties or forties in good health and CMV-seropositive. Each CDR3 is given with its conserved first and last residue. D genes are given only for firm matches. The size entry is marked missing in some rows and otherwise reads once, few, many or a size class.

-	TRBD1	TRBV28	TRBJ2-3	CASSLDRGLSTDTQYF	TGTGCCAGCAGTTTGGACAGGGGCCTAAGCACAGATACGCAGTATTTT
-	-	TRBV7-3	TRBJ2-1	CASSQTDRGSYNEQFF	TGTGCCAGCAGCCAAACGGACAGAGGGTCCTACAATGAGCAGTTCTTC
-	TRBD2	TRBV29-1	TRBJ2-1	CSVWGPAGAGNEQFF	TGCAGCGTCTGGGGGCCAGCGGGAGCCGGCAATGAGCAGTTCTTC
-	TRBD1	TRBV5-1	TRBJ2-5	CASSEGARETQYF	TGCGCCAGCAGCGAGGGGGCTCGGGAGACCCAGTACTTC
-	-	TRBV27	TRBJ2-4	CASSSYPPSIQYF	TGTGCCAGCAGTTCTTACCCCCCGAGCATTCAGTACTTC
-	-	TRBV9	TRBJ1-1	CASSVVPGDTEAFF	TGTGCCAGCAGCGTAGTCCCGGGGGACACTGAAGCTTTCTTT
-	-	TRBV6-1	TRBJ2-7	CASSEGAGNPYEQYF	TGTGCCAGCAGTGAAGGGGCGGGGAACCCTTACGAGCAGTACTTC
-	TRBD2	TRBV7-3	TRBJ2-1	CASSRDELAGVNEQFF	TGTGCCAGCAGCCGGGATGAGCTAGCGGGAGTTAATGAGCAGTTCTTC
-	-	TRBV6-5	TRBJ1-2	CASSSETGRTYGYTF	TGTGCCAGCAGTTCAGAGACGGGGAGGACTTATGGCTACACCTTC
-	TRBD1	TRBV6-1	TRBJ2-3	CASISRQGWTDTQYF	TGTGCCAGCATTTCCCGACAGGGGTGGACAGATACGCAGTATTTT
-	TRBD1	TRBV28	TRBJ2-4	CASSSYGDRDENIQYF	TGTGCCAGCAGTTCTTATGGGGACAGGGACGAAAACATTCAGTACTTC
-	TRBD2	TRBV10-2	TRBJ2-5	CASRGRLAGVSGGQYF	TGCGCCAGCAGGGGTCGACTAGCGGGGGTGTCAGGTGGCCAGTACTTC
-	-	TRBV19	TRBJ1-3	CASTWGTSGNTIYF	TGTGCCAGTACTTGGGGCACCTCTGGAAACACCATATATTTT
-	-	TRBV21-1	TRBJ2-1	CASSKAGRERSWSYNEQFF	TGTGCCAGCAGCAAAGCGGGAAGGGAGAGAAGTTGGTCCTACAATGAGCAGTTCTTC
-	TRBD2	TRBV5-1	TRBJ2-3	CASSLAPSGRDTQYF	TGCGCCAGCAGCTTGGCCCCTAGCGGGAGAGATACGCAGTATTTT
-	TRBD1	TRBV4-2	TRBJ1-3	CASSLRQGESGNTIYF	TGTGCCAGCAGCCTACGACAGGGGGAGTCTGGAAACACCATATATTTT
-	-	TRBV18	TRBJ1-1	CASSPMDRNTEAFF	TGTGCCAGCTCACCGATGGACAGGAACACTGAAGCTTTCTTT
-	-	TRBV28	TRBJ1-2	CASSDARTVYGYTF	TGTGCCAGCAGTGATGCCCGGACAGTCTATGGCTACACCTTC
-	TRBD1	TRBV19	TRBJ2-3	CASSMGAGTGTTDTQYF	TGTGCCAGTAGTATGGGAGCAGGGACAGGGACCACAGATACGCAGTATTTT
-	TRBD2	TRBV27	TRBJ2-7	CASSEGASGFYEQYF	TGTGCCAGCAGTGAAGGTGCTAGCGGGTTCTACGAGCAGTACTTC
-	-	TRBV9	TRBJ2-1	CASGPSRESEQFF	TGTGCCAGCGGTCCAAGTCGGGAGAGTGAGCAGTTCTTC
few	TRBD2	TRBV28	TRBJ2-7	CASSFTLAASYEQYF	TGTGCCAGCAGTTTCACACTAGCGGCGTCCTACGAGCAGTACTTC
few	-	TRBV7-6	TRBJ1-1	CASSLIPTDREAFF	TGTGCCAGCAGCTTAATCCCTACCGACAGGGAAGCTTTCTTT
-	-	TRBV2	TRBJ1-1	CASSDLGDTEAFF	TGTGCCAGCAGTGACCTAGGGGACACTGAAGCTTTCTTT
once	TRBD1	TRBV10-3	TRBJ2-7	CAISETGDEQYF	TGTGCCATCAGTGAGACAGGGGACGAGCAGTACTTC
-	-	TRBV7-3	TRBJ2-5	CASSEGGGGRETQYF	TGTGCCAGCAGCGAAGGGGGGGGAGGGAGGGAGACCCAGTACTTC
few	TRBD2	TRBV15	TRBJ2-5	CATSRGGGEGQETQYF	TGTGCCACCAGCAGAGGGGGGGGAGAGGGCCAAGAGACCCAGTACTTC
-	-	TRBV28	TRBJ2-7	CASSLAGVHEQYF	TGTGCCAGCAGTTTAGCAGGGGTCCACGAGCAGTACTTC
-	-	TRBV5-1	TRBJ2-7	CASSLGAFDYEQYF	TGCGCCAGCAGCTTGGGAGCCTTCGACTACGAGCAGTACTTC